This is a list of T cell receptor beta chains from one sample in a study of OX40 agonist ivuxolimab in advanced cancers. Using immunoSEQ multiplex PCR, the repertoire was profiled, and TCRdb retains in-frame clones only, with some absent. The sample contains 95,000 to 150,000 clones, over 85% of which appear only once. The sequences come from CD4+ or CD8+ T cells sorted from blood, collected in a trial of the OX40 agonist ivuxolimab. Every receptor here comes from an adult with an advanced solid tumor such as melanoma, head and neck, liver or kidney cancer. Both conserved end residues are part of each CDR3. Each record gives: J gene, V gene, D gene, clone size, CDR3 protein, CDR3 DNA. A D gene is named only where the DNA matches it firmly. A clone size is listed for some rows: how often the clone was seen (once, few, many), or a class if it is expanded.

J: TRBJ1-4
V: TRBV9
D: TRBD1
size: once
CDR3: CASSVGQGAGEKLFF
DNA: TGTGCCAGCAGCGTAGGACAGGGGGCTGGAGAAAAACTGTTTTTT

J: TRBJ1-1
V: TRBV19
D: NA
size: NA
CDR3: CASSIFAEAFF
DNA: TGTGCCAGTAGTATATTCGCTGAAGCTTTCTTT

J: TRBJ1-1
V: TRBV19
D: NA
size: NA
CDR3: CASSRLAGLLDTEAFF
DNA: TGTGCCAGTAGTAGGCTGGCGGGGCTGTTGGACACTGAAGCTTTCTTT

J: TRBJ2-1
V: TRBV9
D: NA
size: NA
CDR3: CASSVGTYRGAKSYNEQFF
DNA: TGTGCCAGCAGCGTAGGGACCTATAGGGGGGCAAAGTCCTACAATGAGCAGTTCTTC

J: TRBJ1-1
V: TRBV7-3
D: NA
size: NA
CDR3: CASSLDSYTEAFF
DNA: TGTGCCAGCAGCTTGGACAGTTACACTGAAGCTTTCTTT

J: TRBJ1-5
V: TRBV18
D: NA
size: NA
CDR3: CASSQNREGNQPQHF
DNA: TGTGCCAGCTCACAGAACAGGGAAGGCAATCAGCCCCAGCATTTT

J: TRBJ2-3
V: TRBV27
D: TRBD1
size: NA
CDR3: CVSSPGTGGTDTQYF
DNA: TGTGTCAGCAGTCCGGGGACAGGGGGCACAGATACGCAGTATTTT

J: TRBJ1-1
V: TRBV19
D: NA
size: NA
CDR3: CASSISAGVDTEAFF
DNA: TGTGCCAGTAGTATTTCGGCAGGGGTGGACACTGAAGCTTTCTTT

J: TRBJ1-5
V: TRBV19
D: NA
size: NA
CDR3: CASSGQLLNQPQHF
DNA: TGTGCCAGTAGCGGACAGCTCCTCAATCAGCCCCAGCATTTT

J: TRBJ1-1
V: TRBV7-2
D: NA
size: NA
CDR3: CASRSTGNTEAFF
DNA: TGTGCCAGCAGATCGACAGGGAACACTGAAGCTTTCTTT

J: TRBJ1-2
V: TRBV7-9
D: NA
size: NA
CDR3: CASSRAGGGYTF
DNA: TGTGCCAGCAGTCGCGCAGGAGGAGGCTACACCTTC

J: TRBJ2-3
V: TRBV28
D: TRBD1
size: NA
CDR3: CASSLWQGGTDTQYF
DNA: TGTGCCAGCAGTTTATGGCAGGGGGGCACAGATACGCAGTATTTT

J: TRBJ2-1
V: TRBV18
D: NA
size: once
CDR3: CASSRPGLSYNEQFF
DNA: TGTGCCAGCTCACGACCGGGCCTATCCTACAATGAGCAGTTCTTC

J: TRBJ1-5
V: TRBV2
D: TRBD1
size: NA
CDR3: CASSVQGADQPQHF
DNA: TGTGCCAGCAGTGTACAGGGGGCTGATCAGCCCCAGCATTTT

J: TRBJ1-1
V: TRBV6-7
D: TRBD1
size: NA
CDR3: CASRPIQGAGRIEAFF
DNA: TGTGCCAGCAGACCTATACAGGGGGCGGGAAGAATTGAAGCTTTCTTT

J: TRBJ1-5
V: TRBV19
D: TRBD1
size: once
CDR3: CASRYRGQGNQPQHF
DNA: TGTGCCAGTAGATACAGGGGGCAAGGCAATCAGCCCCAGCATTTT

J: TRBJ1-2
V: TRBV6-5
D: NA
size: NA
CDR3: CASRSRIHGYTF
DNA: TGTGCCAGCAGGTCCCGAATCCATGGCTACACCTTC

J: TRBJ1-5
V: TRBV2
D: NA
size: NA
CDR3: CASSPVGRGDNQPQHF
DNA: TGTGCCAGCAGCCCCGTCGGCAGGGGAGACAATCAGCCCCAGCATTTT